This passage covers 22 T cell receptor beta chains from one sample sequenced in a study of CD8 T cells in ankylosing spondylitis (dated 2017 in TCRdb). The antigens these receptors bind are not known. The library relied on 5' RACE. This sample was sequenced with an Illumina HiSeq 2500. Clones were called with MiXCR by TCRdb after fastp trimmed the public reads at Q25, and only in-frame beta chains were retained. Rows are unified per CDR3 protein, each entry keeping the most common DNA and genes. The sample data list around 450,000 distinct CDR3 sequences, and approximately 26% of these were observed just once. The ten largest clones add up to about 1% of the sample. General study outcomes and caveats: Blood from ankylosing spondylitis patients appeared to be characterized by a TCR beta motif composed of 7 to 9 highly homologous amino acid variants.

The sequencing input was blood, either unsorted or a sorted T cell fraction (not recorded which). These receptors came from a male donor with ankylosing spondylitis.

The rearrangement joins TRBV5-1 to TRBJ1-1; no clear D. CDR3 length: 15 amino acids. Germline V gene sequence: CDR1 SGHRS, CDR2 YFSETQ. The ends were cut back, 1 base at V and 1 base at J, with 11 bases in the middle. Here the CDR3 reads CASSLRAGGNTEAFF. The CDR3 coding sequence is TGCGCCAGCAGCTTGAGGGCAGGAGGGAACACTGAAGCTTTCTTT.

There are many counts of this clonotype. CDR3 loop: CASSPRADTQYF. CDR3 coding DNA: TGCGCCAGCAGCCCTCGGGCGGATACGCAGTATTTT. The J gene is TRBJ2-3, the V gene TRBV5-1; D is undetermined. V lost 4 bases and J lost 6, with 9 bases in between. The CDR3 runs 12 residues. Per the germline V gene, CDR1 is SGHRS and CDR2 is YFSETQ.

CDR3 nucleotide sequence: TGTGCCTCGCAAAGGCAGGGGTACAATGAGCAGTTCTTC. This translates into CASQRQGYNEQFF. This chain links TRBV24-1 with TRBJ2-1, with TRBD1 as a possible D gene (6 bases). Germline V gene sequence: CDR1 KGHDR, CDR2 SFDVKD. CDR3 length: 13 amino acids. Trimming removed 12 bases at V and 4 bases at J, with 15 bases between.

V is TRBV11-2 and J is TRBJ2-1; 8 bases fit TRBD2. Looked up from germline, CDR1 is SGHAT and CDR2 is FQNNGV. The junction had 7 bases not matched to a gene; V was cut back by 6 bases and J by 3 bases. The CDR3 has 15 amino acids. DNA of the CDR3: TGTGCCAGCAGTTTCGCCGGGACTAGCTACAATGAGCAGTTCTTC. This translates into CASSFAGTSYNEQFF.

The chain carries TRBV4-1 and TRBJ1-6, with 7 bases matching TRBD1. Germline V gene sequence: CDR1 MGHRA, CDR2 YSYEKL. This CDR3 region has 19 residues. V was pared by 4 bases and J by 0 bases, with 12 bases of the junction left unmatched. As DNA, the CDR3 is TGCGCCAGCAGCCTCAAACGGAGGGACAGCAGCTCCTATAATTCACCCCTCCACTTT. Amino acid sequence: CASSLKRRDSSSYNSPLHF.

V and J are TRBV3-1 and TRBJ2-7; 11 nucleotides agree with TRBD2. Germline V gene data show CDR1 as LGHDT and CDR2 as YNNKEL (reference sequence). J lost 7 bases, V lost 4 bases, and 6 bases had no gene match. There are 14 residues in the CDR3. CDR3 bases: TGTGCCAGCAGCCCGGGACTAGCGGCTTGGGAGCAGTACTTC. Translating it yields CASSPGLAAWEQYF.

This clonotype was detected only a few times. This rearrangement joins TRBV4-1 to TRBJ2-5, with D possibly TRBD1 on 5 matching bases. The CDR3 spans 16 residues. With 1 base removed from V and 0 bases from J, the gap between germline ends came to 12 bases. Germline values: CDR1 MGHRA, CDR2 YSYEKL. The CDR3 protein is CASSQVAQVYQETQYF. The CDR3 DNA sequence: TGCGCCAGCAGCCAAGTAGCACAGGTCTACCAAGAGACCCAGTACTTC.

This sequence joins TRBV5-6 and TRBJ2-5; D unresolved. V was trimmed by 3 bases and J by 5 bases, leaving 17 bases between them. The CDR3 spans 15 residues. Looked up from germline, CDR1 is SGHDT and CDR2 is YYEEEE. CDR3 sequence (DNA): TGTGCCAGCAGCTCCGGATCGCTTCAGACGGAGACCCAGTACTTC. Amino acids: CASSSGSLQTETQYF.

The J gene is TRBJ2-3, the V gene TRBV3-1; the D gene is possibly TRBD2 (6 bases). Per germline, CDR1 LGHDT and CDR2 YNNKEL (reference sequence). V lost 0 bases and J 7 bases, leaving 17 bases between the germline ends. The CDR3 sequence is 16 residues long. The CDR3 sequence is CASSQDKRLGTNTQYF. CDR3 nucleotide sequence: TGTGCCAGCAGCCAAGATAAGAGACTAGGCACGAATACGCAGTATTTT.

This clonotype was counted between two and nine times. The chain joins TRBV7-9 to TRBJ2-7; 7 nucleotides line up with TRBD2. The CDR3 is 15 amino acids. Germline loops: CDR1 SEHNR, CDR2 FQNEAQ (reference sequence). J gave up 3 bases and V 7 bases, and 12 bases lay outside the gene matches. This CDR3 is CASNDLGLPSYEQYV. The CDR3 region has the DNA TGTGCCAGCAACGATCTGGGACTACCGAGCTACGAGCAGTACGTC.

In its sample, this clonotype was seen a few times. This sequence joins TRBV20-1 and TRBJ2-7; D unresolved. Between the trimmed V and J ends, which lost 1 base and 0 bases, there was a span of 7 bases. There are 13 residues in the CDR3. Looked up from germline, CDR1 is DFQATT and CDR2 is SNEGSKA (reference sequence). Here the CDR3 DNA reads TGCAGTGCTAGAGCCCAGACCTCCTACGAGCAGTACTTC. This codes for CSARAQTSYEQYF.

The V call is TRBV19, the J call TRBJ2-2, with unresolved D. V shed 1 base and J shed 10 bases, with 10 bases lying between them. This CDR3 is built from 13 residues. The germline CDR1 and CDR2 sequences are LNHDA and SQIVND (reference sequence). CDR3 in amino acids: CASSIAPIQELFF. The CDR3 bases are TGTGCCAGTAGTATAGCACCCATTCAGGAGCTGTTTTTT.

This chain uses TRBV12-3 or TRBV12-4 with TRBJ2-1; 8 bases line up with TRBD1. V gave up 6 bases and J gave up 5 bases; unmatched junction bases: 6. There are 14 residues in the CDR3. For the CDR3, the DNA is TGTGCCAGCAGGCCGACAGGGGTCGACAATGAGCAGTTCTTC. This gives the protein CASRPTGVDNEQFF.

This clonotype was counted a few times. V gene TRBV2 combines with J gene TRBJ2-7; 10 nucleotides match TRBD1. CDR1 SNHLY and CDR2 FYNNEI come from the germline V gene. This CDR3 has 14 amino acids. The V gene end was trimmed by 6 bases and the J gene end by 5 bases; junction bases not matched to a gene: 7. CDR3 in amino acids: CASRRDRGFDEQYV. DNA of the CDR3: TGTGCCAGCAGAAGGGACAGGGGTTTCGACGAGCAGTACGTC.

This clonotype was recorded a few times. V usage is TRBV20-1 and J usage is TRBJ2-1; TRBD2 matches at 10 bases. Trimming at V came to 3 bases and at J to 10 bases, leaving 6 bases not matched to a gene. The CDR3 sequence is 13 residues long. Germline values: CDR1 DFQATT, CDR2 SNEGSKA (reference sequence). CDR3 DNA: TGCAGTGCTAGGCTAGCGGGAGTACAGGAGCAGTTCTTC. Its translation is CSARLAGVQEQFF.

The J gene is TRBJ1-1, the V gene TRBV20-1; possible D gene TRBD1, 5 bases. V shed 2 bases and J shed 4 bases, with 11 bases lying between them. Germline V gene data show CDR1 as DFQATT and CDR2 as SNEGSKA (reference sequence). This CDR3 comprises 13 residues. CDR3 nucleotides: TGCAGTGCTAGAATGGGGGTGGCCACTGAAGCTTTCTTT. Protein: CSARMGVATEAFF.

The chain couples TRBV3-1 to TRBJ2-1, with TRBD2 matching over 10 bases. CDR3 length equals 15 residues. V lost 2 bases and J lost 4; bases outside the gene matches: 2. The germline CDR1 and CDR2 sequences are LGHDT and YNNKEL (reference sequence). The CDR3 loop reads CASSQLLAGYNEQFF. In DNA form, the CDR3 reads TGTGCCAGCAGCCAATTACTAGCGGGATACAATGAGCAGTTCTTC.

The V call is TRBV30, the J call TRBJ2-5; 11 bases align to TRBD2. V shed 0 bases and J 3 bases; nucleotides not matched to a gene: 0. The length of the CDR3 is 14 residues. Looked up from germline, CDR1 is GTSNPN and CDR2 is SVGIG (reference sequence). The CDR3 DNA reads TGTGCCTGGAGTGTACTAGCGGGAGAAGAGACCCAGTACTTC. Its protein product is CAWSVLAGEETQYF.

This clonotype has more than one count but fewer than ten. The chain couples TRBV6-1 to TRBJ1-1; 12 bases map to TRBD1. V gave up 5 bases and J gave up 2 bases; unmatched junction bases: 6. The CDR3 loop spans 16 amino acids. Per germline, CDR1 MNHNS and CDR2 SASEGT. This CDR3 reads CASSLTGTGGNTEAFF. CDR3 in DNA: TGTGCCAGCAGTCTTACCGGGACAGGGGGCAACACTGAAGCTTTCTTT.

The chain employs TRBV7-2 and TRBJ1-1; D is uncertain. Germline V gene lookup returns CDR1 SGHTA and CDR2 FQGNSA. The length of the CDR3 is 13 residues. Trimming cost V 7 bases and J 2 bases, with 11 bases left between them. CDR3 DNA sequence: TGTGCCAGCACCTGGAAAGAAAACACTGAAGCTTTCTTT. It codes for CASTWKENTEAFF. Drawing the rest from reference TRBV7-2 and TRBJ1-1, the complete variable domain is GAGVSQSPSNKVTEKGKDVELRCDPISGHTALYWYRQSLGQGLEFLIYFQGNSAPDKSGLPSDRFSAERTGGSVSTLTIQRTQQEDSAVYLCASTWKENTEAFFGQGTRLTVV.

In its sample, this clonotype was seen a few times. The chain carries TRBV19 and TRBJ2-1; either TRBD1 or TRBD2 may supply D (5 bases each). CDR3 length: 17 residues. Germline CDR1 reads LNHDA; CDR2 reads SQIVND (reference sequence). The V gene lost 5 bases and the J gene lost 1 base, with 18 bases spanning the gap. The CDR3 coding sequence is TGTGCCAGTAGTTCACCACTCGTCGAGGGGTCCTACAATGAGCAGTTCTTC. It specifies CASSSPLVEGSYNEQFF.

This clonotype came up a few times. This rearrangement joins TRBV3-1 to TRBJ2-2; D is unclear. This CDR3 region has 13 residues. V was trimmed by 1 base and J by 4 bases, leaving 4 bases between them. The germline V gene has CDR1 LGHDT and CDR2 YNNKEL (reference sequence). The chain's CDR3 is CASSQVFTGELFF. CDR3 sequence (DNA): TGTGCCAGCAGCCAAGTGTTCACCGGGGAGCTGTTTTTT. Complete variable domain (other parts from reference TRBV3-1 and TRBJ2-2): DTAVSQTPKYLVTQMGNDKSIKCEQNLGHDTMYWYKQDSKKFLKIMFSYNNKELIINETVPNRFSPKSPDKAHLNLHINSLELGDSAVYFCASSQVFTGELFFGEGSRLTVL.